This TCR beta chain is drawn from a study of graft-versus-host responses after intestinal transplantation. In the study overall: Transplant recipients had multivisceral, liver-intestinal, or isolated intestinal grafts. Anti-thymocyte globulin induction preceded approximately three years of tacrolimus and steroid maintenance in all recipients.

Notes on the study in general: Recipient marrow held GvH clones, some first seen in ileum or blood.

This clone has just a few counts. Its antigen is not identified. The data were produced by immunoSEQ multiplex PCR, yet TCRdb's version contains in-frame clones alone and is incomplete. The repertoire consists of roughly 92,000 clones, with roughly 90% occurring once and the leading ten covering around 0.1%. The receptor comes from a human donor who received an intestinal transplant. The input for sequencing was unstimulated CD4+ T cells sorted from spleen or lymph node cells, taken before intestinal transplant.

CDR3 in amino acids: CASTHGQGGTEAFF. CDR3 nucleotide sequence: TGTGCCAGCACCCACGGGCAGGGGGGAACTGAAGCTTTCTTT. The chain is built from TRBV6-6 and TRBJ1-1, with 7 bases identical to TRBD1. The CDR3 is 14 amino acids. The J segment lost 5 bases and the V segment lost 7 bases, leaving 10 bases of the junction unmatched. Germline V gene data show CDR1 as MNHNY and CDR2 as SVGAGI (reference sequence).